One sample yielded the 2 T cell receptor beta chains listed below, sequenced in a study of T cell repertoires in cytomegalovirus infection. Each CDR3 protein is one row after TCRdb ran MiXCR on the reads. The data hold about 700,000 distinct CDR3 sequences, with approximately 33% observed a single time. Antigen specificity for these receptors is unknown. This sample comprised cultured PBMCs, obtained from culture after CMV antigen stimulation. The receptors come from a human donor in good health (CMV status not recorded). Some clones in this sample may be carry-over from other donors' samples.

This clonotype was counted between two and nine times. This sequence joins TRBV20-1 and TRBJ2-7; D may match TRBD1 or TRBD2 (5 bases each). V was trimmed by 0 bases and J by 0 bases, leaving 12 bases between them. The germline CDR1 and CDR2 sequences are DFQATT and SNEGSKA (reference sequence). The CDR3 has 15 residues. CDR3 coding DNA: TGCAGTGCTAGAGATTCTTGGGGGAGCTCCTACGAGCAGTACTTC. Its translation: CSARDSWGSSYEQYF.

Ten or more counts support this clonotype. The V gene is TRBV7-2, the J gene TRBJ1-5; D gene ambiguous. CDR3 length equals 15 residues. Per germline, CDR1 SGHTA and CDR2 FQGNSA. V was cut by 3 bases and J by 4 bases, with 13 bases left in between. In nucleotides, the CDR3 is TGTGCCAGCAGCTTTGATGGGAGGTTAAATCAGCCCCAGCATTTT. Protein: CASSFDGRLNQPQHF.